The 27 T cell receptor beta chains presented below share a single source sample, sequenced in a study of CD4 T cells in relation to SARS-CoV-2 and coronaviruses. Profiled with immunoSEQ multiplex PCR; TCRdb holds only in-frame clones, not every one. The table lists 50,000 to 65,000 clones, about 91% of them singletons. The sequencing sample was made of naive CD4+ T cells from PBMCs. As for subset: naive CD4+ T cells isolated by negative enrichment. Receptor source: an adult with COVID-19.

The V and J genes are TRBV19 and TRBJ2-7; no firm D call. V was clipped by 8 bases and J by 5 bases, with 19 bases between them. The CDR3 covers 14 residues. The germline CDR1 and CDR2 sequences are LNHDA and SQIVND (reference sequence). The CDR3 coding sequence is TGTGCCAGTGCCCGAAACGCCCAGCACCACGAGCAGTACTTC. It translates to CASARNAQHHEQYF.

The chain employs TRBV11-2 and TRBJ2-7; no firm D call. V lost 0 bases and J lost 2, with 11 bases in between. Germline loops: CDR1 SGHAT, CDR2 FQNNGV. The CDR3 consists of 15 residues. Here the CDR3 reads CASSLELGRAYEQYF. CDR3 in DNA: TGTGCCAGCAGCTTAGAATTAGGCAGAGCCTACGAGCAGTACTTC.

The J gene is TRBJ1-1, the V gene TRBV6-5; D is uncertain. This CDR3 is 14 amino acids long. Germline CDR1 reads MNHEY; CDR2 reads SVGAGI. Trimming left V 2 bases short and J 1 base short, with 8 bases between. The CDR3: CASSYSRQNTEAFF. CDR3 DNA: TGTGCCAGCAGTTACAGTCGACAGAACACTGAAGCTTTCTTT.

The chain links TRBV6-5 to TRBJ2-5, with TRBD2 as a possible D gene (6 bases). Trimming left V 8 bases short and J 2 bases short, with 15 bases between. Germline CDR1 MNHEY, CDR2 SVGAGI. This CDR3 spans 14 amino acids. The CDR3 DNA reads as TGTGCCAGCGGAGGGGAGGTTGTTCAAGAGACCCAGTACTTC. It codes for CASGGEVVQETQYF.

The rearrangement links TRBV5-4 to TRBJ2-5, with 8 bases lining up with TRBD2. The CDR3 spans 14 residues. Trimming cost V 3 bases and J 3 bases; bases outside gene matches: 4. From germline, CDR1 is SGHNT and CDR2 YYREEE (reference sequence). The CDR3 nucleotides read TGTGCCAGCAGCTCATCAGCGGGAGAAGAGACCCAGTACTTC. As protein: CASSSSAGEETQYF.

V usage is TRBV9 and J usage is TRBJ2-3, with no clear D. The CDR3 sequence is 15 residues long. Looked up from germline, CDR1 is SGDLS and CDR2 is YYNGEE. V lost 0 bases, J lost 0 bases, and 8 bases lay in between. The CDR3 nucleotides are TGTGCCAGCAGCGTAGGTCCGGATAGCACAGATACGCAGTATTTT. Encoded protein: CASSVGPDSTDTQYF.

CDR3 region: CASSPNAAYNEQFF. The CDR3 nucleotides are TGTGCCAGTAGTCCGAACGCAGCTTACAATGAGCAGTTCTTC. V gene TRBV19 combines with J gene TRBJ2-1; D is undetermined. Germline assignment: CDR1 LNHDA and CDR2 SQIVND (reference sequence). V shed 5 bases and J shed 4 bases, with 12 bases lying between them. The CDR3 consists of 14 residues.

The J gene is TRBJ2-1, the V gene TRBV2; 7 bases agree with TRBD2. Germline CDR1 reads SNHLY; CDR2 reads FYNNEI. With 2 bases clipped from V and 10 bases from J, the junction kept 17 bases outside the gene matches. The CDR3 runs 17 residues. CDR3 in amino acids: CASSERSLVLAELEQFF. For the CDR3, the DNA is TGTGCCAGCAGTGAAAGGTCCTTAGTCCTAGCGGAACTAGAGCAGTTCTTC.

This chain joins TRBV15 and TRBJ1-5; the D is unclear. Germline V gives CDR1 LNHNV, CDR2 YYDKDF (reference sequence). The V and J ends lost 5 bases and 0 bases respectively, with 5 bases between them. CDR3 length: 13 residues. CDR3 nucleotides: TGTGCCACCAGCGGCAATAGCAATCAGCCCCAGCATTTT. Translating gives CATSGNSNQPQHF.

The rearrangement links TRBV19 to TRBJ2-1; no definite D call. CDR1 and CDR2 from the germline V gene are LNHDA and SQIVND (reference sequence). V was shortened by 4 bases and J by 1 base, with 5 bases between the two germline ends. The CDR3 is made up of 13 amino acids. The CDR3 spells CASSSASYNEQFF. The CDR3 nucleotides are TGTGCCAGTAGTAGCGCGTCCTACAATGAGCAGTTCTTC.

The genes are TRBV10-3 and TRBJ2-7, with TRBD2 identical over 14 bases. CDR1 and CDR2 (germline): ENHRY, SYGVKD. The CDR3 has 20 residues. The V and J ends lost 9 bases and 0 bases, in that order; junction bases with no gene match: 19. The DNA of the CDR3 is TGTGCCATTGCGACAGGCCTACTGGGGACTAGCGGGAGAAACTCCTACGAGCAGTACTTC. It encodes CAIATGLLGTSGRNSYEQYF.

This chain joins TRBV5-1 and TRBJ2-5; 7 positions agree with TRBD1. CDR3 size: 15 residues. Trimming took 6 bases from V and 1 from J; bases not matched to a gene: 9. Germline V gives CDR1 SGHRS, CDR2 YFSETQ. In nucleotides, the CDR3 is TGCGCCAGCAACTCCCTAGGACAGGCCCAAGAGACCCAGTACTTC. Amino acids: CASNSLGQAQETQYF.

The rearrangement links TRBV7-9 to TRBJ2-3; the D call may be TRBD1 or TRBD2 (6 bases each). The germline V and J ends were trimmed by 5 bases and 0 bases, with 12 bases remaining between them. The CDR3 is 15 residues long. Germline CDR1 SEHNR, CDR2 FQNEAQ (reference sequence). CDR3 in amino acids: CASSPGDSSTDTQYF. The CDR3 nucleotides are TGTGCCAGCAGCCCAGGGGACTCCAGCACAGATACGCAGTATTTT.

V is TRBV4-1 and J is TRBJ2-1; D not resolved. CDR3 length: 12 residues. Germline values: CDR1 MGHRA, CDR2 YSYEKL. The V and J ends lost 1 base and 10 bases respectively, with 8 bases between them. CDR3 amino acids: CASSQVGREQFF. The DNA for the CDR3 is TGCGCCAGCAGCCAAGTAGGTAGGGAGCAGTTCTTC.

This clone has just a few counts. The chain's CDR3 is CASHDRANYGYTF. CDR3 bases: TGTGCCAGCCACGACAGGGCAAACTATGGCTACACCTTC. V and J are TRBV28 and TRBJ1-2; 7 nucleotides line up with TRBD1. The ends lost 8 bases at V and 2 bases at J; junction bases unmatched: 5. The CDR3 contains 13 residues. Germline values: CDR1 MDHEN, CDR2 SYDVKM.

The CDR3 bases are TGTGCCAGTACCGGGGGGGCGACTAATGAAAAACTGTTTTTT. Encoded protein: CASTGGATNEKLFF. The chain uses TRBV19 and TRBJ1-4; a possible D gene is TRBD1 (6 bases). The CDR3 sequence is 14 residues long. Germline values: CDR1 LNHDA, CDR2 SQIVND (reference sequence). V was trimmed by 7 bases and J by 2 bases, leaving 11 bases between them.

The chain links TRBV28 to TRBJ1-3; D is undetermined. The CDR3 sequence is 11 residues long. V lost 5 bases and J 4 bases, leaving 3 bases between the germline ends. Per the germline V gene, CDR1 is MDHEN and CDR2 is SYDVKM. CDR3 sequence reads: CASSQGNTIYF. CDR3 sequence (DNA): TGTGCCAGCAGTCAAGGAAACACCATATATTTT.

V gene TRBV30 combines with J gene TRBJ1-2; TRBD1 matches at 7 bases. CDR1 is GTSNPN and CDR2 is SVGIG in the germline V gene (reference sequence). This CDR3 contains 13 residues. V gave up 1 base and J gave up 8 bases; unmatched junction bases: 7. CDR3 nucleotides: TGTGCCTGGAGTGCAAGACAGGGCTACGGCTACACCTTC. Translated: CAWSARQGYGYTF.

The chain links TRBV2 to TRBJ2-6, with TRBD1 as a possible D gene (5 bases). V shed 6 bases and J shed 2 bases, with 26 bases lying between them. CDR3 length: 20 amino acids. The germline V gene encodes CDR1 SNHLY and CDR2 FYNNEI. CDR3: CASRMGLGSRLNTGANVLTF. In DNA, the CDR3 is TGTGCCAGCAGGATGGGGCTGGGATCACGACTTAATACTGGGGCCAACGTCCTGACTTTC.

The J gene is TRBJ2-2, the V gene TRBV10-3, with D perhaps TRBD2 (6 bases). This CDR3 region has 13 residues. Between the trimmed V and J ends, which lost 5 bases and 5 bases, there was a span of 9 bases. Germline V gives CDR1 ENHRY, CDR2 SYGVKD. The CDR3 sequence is CAISSGVTGELFF. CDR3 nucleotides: TGTGCCATCAGTTCGGGAGTTACCGGGGAGCTGTTTTTT.

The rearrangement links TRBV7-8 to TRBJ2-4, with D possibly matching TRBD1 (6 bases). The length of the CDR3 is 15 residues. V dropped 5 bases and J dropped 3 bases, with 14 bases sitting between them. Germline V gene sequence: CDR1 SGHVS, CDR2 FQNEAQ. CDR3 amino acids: CASSQGHGIKNIQYF. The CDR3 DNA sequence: TGTGCCAGCAGCCAGGGGCATGGGATCAAAAACATTCAGTACTTC.

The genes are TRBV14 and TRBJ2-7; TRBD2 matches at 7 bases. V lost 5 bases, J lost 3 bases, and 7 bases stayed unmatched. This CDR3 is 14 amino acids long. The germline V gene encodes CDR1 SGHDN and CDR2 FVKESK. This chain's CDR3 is CASSSQSGIYEQYF. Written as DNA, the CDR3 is TGTGCCAGCAGCTCCCAAAGCGGGATCTACGAGCAGTACTTC.

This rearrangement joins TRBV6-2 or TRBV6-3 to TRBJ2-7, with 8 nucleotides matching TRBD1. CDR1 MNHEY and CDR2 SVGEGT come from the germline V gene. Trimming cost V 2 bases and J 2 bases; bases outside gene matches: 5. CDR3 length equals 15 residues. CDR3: CASSYQGARPYEQYF. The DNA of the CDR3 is TGTGCCAGCAGTTACCAGGGGGCAAGGCCCTACGAGCAGTACTTC.

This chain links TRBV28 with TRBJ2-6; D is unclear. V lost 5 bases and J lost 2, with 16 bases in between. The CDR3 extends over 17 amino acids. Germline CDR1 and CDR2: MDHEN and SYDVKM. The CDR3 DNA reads TGTGCCAGCAGTAGGTCAACCGGAAGAACTGGGGCCAACGTCCTGACTTTC. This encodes CASSRSTGRTGANVLTF.

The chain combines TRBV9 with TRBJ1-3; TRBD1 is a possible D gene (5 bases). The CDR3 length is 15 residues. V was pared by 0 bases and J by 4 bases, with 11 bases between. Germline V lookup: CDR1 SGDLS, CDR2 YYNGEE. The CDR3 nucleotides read TGTGCCAGCAGCGTAGTTGAGGGGCCAGGAAACACCATATATTTT. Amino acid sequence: CASSVVEGPGNTIYF.

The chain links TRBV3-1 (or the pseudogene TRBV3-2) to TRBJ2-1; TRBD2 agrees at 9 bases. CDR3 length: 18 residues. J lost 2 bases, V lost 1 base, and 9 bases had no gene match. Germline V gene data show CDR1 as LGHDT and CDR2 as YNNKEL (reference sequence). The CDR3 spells CASSQVEGGGRAYNEQFF. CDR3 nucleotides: TGTGCCAGCAGCCAAGTCGAAGGGGGCGGGAGGGCCTACAATGAGCAGTTCTTC.

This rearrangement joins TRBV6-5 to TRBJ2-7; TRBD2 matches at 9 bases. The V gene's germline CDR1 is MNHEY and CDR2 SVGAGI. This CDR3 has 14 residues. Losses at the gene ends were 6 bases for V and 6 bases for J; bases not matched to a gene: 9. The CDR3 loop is CASRELAGATEQYF. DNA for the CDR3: TGTGCCAGCAGGGAGTTAGCGGGAGCGACCGAGCAGTACTTC.